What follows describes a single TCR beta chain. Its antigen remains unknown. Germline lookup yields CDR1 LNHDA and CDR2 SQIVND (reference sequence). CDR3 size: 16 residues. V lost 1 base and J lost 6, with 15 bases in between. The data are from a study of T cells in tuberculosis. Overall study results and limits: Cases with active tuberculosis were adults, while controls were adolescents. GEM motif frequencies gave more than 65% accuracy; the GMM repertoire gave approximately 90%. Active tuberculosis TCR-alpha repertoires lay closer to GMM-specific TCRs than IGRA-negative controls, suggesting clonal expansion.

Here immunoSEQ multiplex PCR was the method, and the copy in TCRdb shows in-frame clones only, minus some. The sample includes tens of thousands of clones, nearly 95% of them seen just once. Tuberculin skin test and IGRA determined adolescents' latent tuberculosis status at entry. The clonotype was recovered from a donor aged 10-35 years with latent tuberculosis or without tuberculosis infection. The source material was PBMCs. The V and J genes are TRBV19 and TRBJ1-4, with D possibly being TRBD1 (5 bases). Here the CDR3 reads CASSIGDSLPYEKLFF. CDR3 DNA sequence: TGTGCCAGTAGTATAGGAGACAGTTTGCCTTATGAAAAACTGTTTTTT.